Presented here are 18 T cell receptor beta chains from one specimen sequenced in a study of T cells in Graves' hyperthyroidism and ophthalmopathy. Amplified TCR beta CDR3 regions derived from RNA transcripts. The HTBI primer set was used in a first-round RT-PCR of the TCR CDR3. TCRdb re-called the multiplex PCR reads through MiXCR, storing one row per CDR3 protein. Found here are 280,000 or so distinct CDR3 sequences, about 15% of them singletons; the top ten hold over 30%. Sample: blood. The receptors here all came from a woman between 45 and 65 years old with Graves' hyperthyroidism that later progressed to Graves' ophthalmopathy.

This clonotype has at least ten counts. V is TRBV20-1 and J is TRBJ1-1; the D gene is possibly TRBD1 (6 bases). Germline CDR1 is DFQATT and CDR2 is SNEGSKA (reference sequence). Deletions cut 7 bases from V and 4 bases from J, with 19 bases between. This CDR3 has 14 residues. This chain's CDR3 is CSGTRGEPSTEAFF. The CDR3 DNA reads TGCAGTGGCACTAGGGGGGAACCCAGCACTGAAGCTTTCTTT.

This clonotype was detected only a few times. This chain links TRBV5-1 with TRBJ1-6, with 7 bases that match TRBD1. Germline values: CDR1 SGHRS, CDR2 YFSETQ. J lost 3 bases, V lost 4 bases, and 4 bases had no gene match. CDR3 length: 15 amino acids. The CDR3 bases are TGCGCCAGCAGCGATGGACAGGTCTATAATTCACCCCTCCACTTT. This gives the protein CASSDGQVYNSPLHF.

This clonotype appeared a few times. A much larger clone lies a single base off, so this may be a read error. As the CDR3 is not closed by the conserved phenylalanine or tryptophan, this likely results from a read error. The chain uses TRBV20-1 and TRBJ1-1; D call uncertain. This CDR3 region has 11 residues. V was pared by 6 bases and J by 3 bases, with 8 bases between. The germline CDR1 and CDR2 sequences are DFQATT and SNEGSKA (reference sequence). CDR3 nucleotide sequence: TGCAGTGCCGCGTCGGACACTGAAGCTTTCCTT. Translated: CSAASDTEAFL.

This clonotype was found many times. This sequence joins TRBV25-1 and TRBJ1-1; maybe TRBD1 (5 bases). The V end was cut by 2 bases, the J end by 1 base, with 8 bases between. This CDR3 region has 14 residues. The V gene's germline CDR1 is MGHDK and CDR2 SYGVNS. The CDR3 sequence is CASSEGTGNTEAFF. The CDR3 DNA is TGTGCCAGCAGTGAAGGGACGGGGAACACTGAAGCTTTCTTT. Variable domain in full (rest from reference TRBV25-1 and TRBJ1-1): EADIYQTPRYLVIGTGKKITLECSQTMGHDKMYWYQQDPGMELHLIHYSYGVNSTEKGDLSSESTVSRIRTEHFPLTLESARPSHTSQYLCASSEGTGNTEAFFGQGTRLTVV.

V gene TRBV7-9 combines with J gene TRBJ1-5, with 11 bases matching TRBD1. The CDR3 is 15 residues long. J was trimmed by 7 bases and V by 4 bases; bases with no gene match: 6. Germline V lookup: CDR1 SEHNR, CDR2 FQNEAQ (reference sequence). CDR3 sequence: CASSSGQGARQPQHF. The CDR3 DNA sequence: TGTGCCAGCAGCTCCGGACAGGGGGCGAGGCAGCCCCAGCATTTT.

This clonotype showed up just a few times. V is TRBV4-2 and J is TRBJ2-2; 12 nucleotides match TRBD2. CDR1 and CDR2 from the germline V gene are LGHNA and YNFKEQ. After removal of 3 bases from V and 2 bases from J, the junction contained 1 base not matched to a gene. CDR3 length: 16 amino acids. This CDR3 is CASSQTSGRNTGELFF. The CDR3 coding sequence is TGTGCCAGCAGCCAGACTAGCGGGAGAAACACCGGGGAGCTGTTTTTT.

Ten or more counts support this clonotype. The V gene is TRBV20-1, the J gene TRBJ1-2; no clear D. The CDR3 contains 13 residues. Trimming took 3 bases from V and 7 from J, leaving 15 bases between them. Germline lookup yields CDR1 DFQATT and CDR2 SNEGSKA (reference sequence). In DNA, the CDR3 is TGCAGTGCTAGCTTCGGGAGAGAGGGTGGCTACACCTTC. Protein sequence: CSASFGREGGYTF.

This clonotype was picked up one time. The chain recombines TRBV20-1 with TRBJ2-5, with D perhaps matching TRBD1 (6 bases). Trimming shortened V by 6 bases and J by 5 bases, and 22 bases separated the two germline ends. The germline V gene encodes CDR1 DFQATT and CDR2 SNEGSKA (reference sequence). This CDR3 region has 15 residues. In DNA form, the CDR3 reads TGCAGTGCCAGGTCCGCCGGGGAAGGACAGGAGACCCAGTACTTC. This sequence encodes CSARSAGEGQETQYF.

V usage is TRBV3-1 and J usage is TRBJ1-5; no clear D. V lost 2 bases and J 4 bases, leaving 3 bases between the germline ends. Germline V gives CDR1 LGHDT, CDR2 YNNKEL (reference sequence). CDR3 size: 12 residues. CDR3 nucleotides: TGTGCCAGCAGCCAATTTAATCAGCCCCAGCATTTT. Its translation: CASSQFNQPQHF.

The chain employs TRBV2 and TRBJ2-1; 12 bases match TRBD2. The V and J ends lost 8 bases and 5 bases, in that order; junction bases with no gene match: 7. From germline, CDR1 is SNHLY and CDR2 FYNNEI. The CDR3 loop spans 15 amino acids. Here the CDR3 reads CASRRTSGDHNEQFF. The CDR3 region has the DNA TGTGCCAGCCGGCGGACTAGCGGGGATCACAATGAGCAGTTCTTC.

Concerning this clonotype itself: With a much larger clone just one base away, this may be a read error. The CDR3, as DNA: TGCAGTGCCCCCCGACAGGGCCTAGAGCAGTACTTC. Protein product: CSAPRQGLEQYF. J is TRBJ2-7 and V is TRBV20-1, with 7 bases lining up with TRBD1. Germline CDR1 is DFQATT and CDR2 is SNEGSKA (reference sequence). The V gene end was trimmed by 6 bases and the J gene end by 7 bases; junction bases not matched to a gene: 9. This CDR3 spans 12 amino acids.

This clonotype was detected ten times or more. This chain connects TRBV30 to TRBJ2-3; 9 positions match TRBD2. CDR1 and CDR2 (germline): GTSNPN, SVGIG (reference sequence). This CDR3 spans 15 amino acids. V shed 4 bases, J shed 1 base, and the junction held 6 bases outside the gene matches. The CDR3 DNA reads as TGTGCCTGGACGCCGACTAGCGGAGGCACAGATACGCAGTATTTT. Amino acid sequence: CAWTPTSGGTDTQYF.

The chain joins TRBV14 to TRBJ1-4, with no clear D. The CDR3 loop spans 17 amino acids. The germline CDR1 and CDR2 sequences are SGHDN and FVKESK. The ends were cut back, 0 bases at V and 0 bases at J, with 11 bases in the middle. CDR3 sequence reads: CASSQDSGYATNEKLFF. CDR3 in DNA: TGTGCCAGCAGCCAAGATTCAGGATATGCAACTAATGAAAAACTGTTTTTT.

This clonotype was found many times. This chain joins TRBV28 and TRBJ1-5, with D perhaps matching TRBD1 (5 bases). The CDR3 is 16 residues long. With 5 bases removed from V and 4 bases from J, the gap between germline ends came to 18 bases. In germline, CDR1 is MDHEN, CDR2 SYDVKM. The DNA for the CDR3 is TGTGCCAGCAGTCGTTATTCGGGGGGGAGAAATCAGCCCCAGCATTTT. Amino acid sequence: CASSRYSGGRNQPQHF.

This clonotype came up many times. This chain uses TRBV27 with TRBJ2-7; D gene unclear. The CDR3 sequence is 14 residues long. Germline loops: CDR1 MNHEY, CDR2 SMNVEV (reference sequence). Between the trimmed V and J ends, which lost 0 bases and 0 bases, there was a span of 6 bases. The CDR3 region is CASSLSLHSYEQYF. The DNA of the CDR3 is TGTGCCAGCAGTTTATCCCTCCACTCCTACGAGCAGTACTTC.

Many counts were recorded for this clonotype. This rearrangement joins TRBV30 to TRBJ2-5; D is perhaps TRBD1 (7 bases). CDR1 and CDR2 from the germline V gene are GTSNPN and SVGIG (reference sequence). V was trimmed by 8 bases and J by 2 bases, leaving 18 bases between them. The CDR3 has 14 amino acids. CDR3: CAQSWPGGQETQYF. CDR3 DNA: TGTGCCCAGAGTTGGCCAGGGGGGCAAGAGACCCAGTACTTC.

This clonotype was observed many times. The rearrangement uses TRBV2 and TRBJ1-5, with TRBD1 identical over 8 bases. The CDR3 runs 15 residues. Looked up from germline, CDR1 is SNHLY and CDR2 is FYNNEI. J gave up 3 bases and V 3 bases, and 4 bases lay outside the gene matches. The CDR3 here is CASSENRGVNQPQHF. CDR3 DNA sequence: TGTGCCAGCAGTGAGAACAGGGGGGTCAATCAGCCCCAGCATTTT.

This clonotype was counted ten times or more. The gene calls are TRBV28 and TRBJ1-1, with D maybe TRBD1 (5 bases). The CDR3 length is 13 residues. Trimming removed 9 bases from V and 8 bases from J, with 19 bases in between. CDR1 and CDR2 (germline): MDHEN, SYDVKM. This CDR3 reads CASRGADNGEAFF. The CDR3, as DNA: TGTGCCAGTCGCGGGGCCGACAATGGGGAAGCTTTCTTT.